Shown below are 32 T cell receptor beta chains from a single sample sequenced in a study of shared clonotypes between healthy human individuals. Generated by immunoSEQ multiplex PCR, the TCRdb table keeps only in-frame clones and is missing some. The table shows around 1.6 million clones, with nearly 99% occurring only once. The sequenced sample was naive CD4+ T cells sorted from blood. Stated subset: CD45RA+ positively selected. The receptors shown here come from a man aged 25 to 40 in good health.

Concerning this clone: Other DNA sequences in the sample encode the same CDR3. CDR3 nucleotides: TGTGCCAGCTCACCACCAAATGGAAACACCATATATTTT. Residues: CASSPPNGNTIYF. The chain has TRBV18 and TRBJ1-3; D is unresolved. Trimming stripped 0 bases from V and 3 bases from J, with 3 bases between. The CDR3 runs 13 residues. From germline, CDR1 is KGHSH and CDR2 LQKENI.

The chain employs TRBV19 and TRBJ2-2, with 7 positions matching TRBD1. Germline values: CDR1 LNHDA, CDR2 SQIVND (reference sequence). The length of the CDR3 is 15 residues. J lost 0 bases, V lost 7 bases, and 5 bases had no gene match. CDR3 bases: TGTGCCAGTACCCTCGGGACAGCGAACACCGGGGAGCTGTTTTTT. The encoded protein is CASTLGTANTGELFF.

The chain joins TRBV10-3 to TRBJ1-5; D ambiguous. Trimming removed 6 bases at V and 3 bases at J, with 6 bases between. The CDR3 totals 12 residues. Germline-derived CDR1 and CDR2 are ENHRY and SYGVKD. The CDR3 spells CAISQDNQPQHF. The CDR3 coding sequence is TGTGCCATCAGCCAGGACAATCAGCCCCAGCATTTT.

The gene calls are TRBV7-8 and TRBJ1-4, with D hard to call. Germline V lookup: CDR1 SGHVS, CDR2 FQNEAQ. V was pared by 4 bases and J by 3 bases, with 12 bases between. This CDR3 contains 15 residues. For the CDR3, the DNA is TGTGCCAGCAGCTGGAAGGGATGGGCTAATGAAAAACTGTTTTTT. Its translation: CASSWKGWANEKLFF.

This clone was detected once. This chain uses TRBV6-5 with TRBJ1-5, with a possible D match to TRBD1 (5 bases). Between the trimmed V and J ends, which lost 6 bases and 6 bases, there was a span of 15 bases. This CDR3 contains 14 residues. Germline loops: CDR1 MNHEY, CDR2 SVGAGI. DNA for the CDR3: TGTGCCAGCAGGAATCTGGGGGTGACTCAGCCCCAGCATTTT. This gives the protein CASRNLGVTQPQHF.

This chain uses TRBV29-1 with TRBJ1-4; 9 bases fit TRBD1. Germline V gives CDR1 SQVTM, CDR2 ANQGSEA. After removal of 6 bases from V and 8 bases from J, the junction contained 10 bases not matched to a gene. This CDR3 has 14 amino acids. In DNA, the CDR3 is TGCAGCGTCCTCCCGGGGGACAGGGTGGAAAAACTGTTTTTT. This codes for CSVLPGDRVEKLFF.

This chain joins TRBV27 and TRBJ2-7, with 12 bases aligning to TRBD2. The CDR3 covers 15 residues. The germline gives CDR1 MNHEY, CDR2 SMNVEV (reference sequence). V was pared by 5 bases and J by 6 bases, with 8 bases of the junction left unmatched. In DNA form, the CDR3 reads TGTGCCAGCAGTACCCGGACTAGCGGGGAGGGCGAGCAGTACTTC. Protein product: CASSTRTSGEGEQYF.

The chain combines TRBV6-1 with TRBJ2-3; no reliable D call. The CDR3 runs 14 residues. Looked up from germline, CDR1 is MNHNS and CDR2 is SASEGT. Trimming took 3 bases from V and 1 from J, leaving 8 bases between them. The CDR3 nucleotides read TGTGCCAGCAGTGACGGGCCTCGCACAGATACGCAGTATTTT. This sequence encodes CASSDGPRTDTQYF.

This chain connects TRBV27 to TRBJ2-6, with D perhaps TRBD2 (6 bases). V shed 7 bases and J shed 3 bases, with 10 bases lying between them. Per the germline V gene, CDR1 is MNHEY and CDR2 is SMNVEV (reference sequence). The CDR3 length is 14 residues. The CDR3 DNA sequence: TGTGCCAGCACGGCGCGGGGTGGGGCCAACGTCCTGACTTTC. It codes for CASTARGGANVLTF.

This rearrangement joins TRBV27 to TRBJ2-5; 7 bases agree with TRBD2. J lost 4 bases, V lost 9 bases, and 8 bases had no gene match. Germline lookup yields CDR1 MNHEY and CDR2 SMNVEV (reference sequence). This CDR3 comprises 13 residues. The CDR3: CASAFSGGETQYF. CDR3 nucleotide sequence: TGTGCCAGTGCCTTCTCGGGAGGAGAGACCCAGTACTTC.

In its sample, this clone was seen once. The rearrangement links TRBV2 to TRBJ2-2; 9 nucleotides match TRBD1. CDR3 length: 16 residues. Germline V gene lookup returns CDR1 SNHLY and CDR2 FYNNEI. The V gene end was trimmed by 7 bases and the J gene end by 6 bases; junction bases not matched to a gene: 12. CDR3 nucleotides: TGTGCCAGCAATATGCGGACAGGGGTTATCGCCGGGGAGCTGTTTTTT. It encodes CASNMRTGVIAGELFF.

This chain uses TRBV27 with TRBJ2-1; 15 bases match TRBD2. Germline V gives CDR1 MNHEY, CDR2 SMNVEV (reference sequence). The CDR3 runs 18 residues. With 4 bases clipped from V and 5 bases from J, the junction kept 9 bases outside the gene matches. CDR3 residues: CASSSRTSGRALHNEQFF. CDR3 bases: TGTGCCAGCAGTTCTCGGACTAGCGGGAGGGCTTTACACAATGAGCAGTTCTTC.

The chain combines TRBV18 with TRBJ2-3, with TRBD2 identical over 9 bases. The CDR3 runs 16 residues. V lost 3 bases and J lost 1; bases outside the gene matches: 5. From germline, CDR1 is KGHSH and CDR2 LQKENI. The CDR3 here is CASSPVTSGGTDTQYF. The CDR3 nucleotides read TGTGCCAGCTCACCCGTGACTAGCGGAGGCACAGATACGCAGTATTTT.

The chain couples TRBV9 to TRBJ2-2; TRBD2 might be the D (6 bases). CDR1 is SGDLS and CDR2 is YYNGEE in the germline V gene. Trimming removed 4 bases from V and 5 bases from J, with 12 bases in between. This CDR3 contains 14 residues. The CDR3, as DNA: TGTGCCAGCAGCCCCGGGGGACCAACCGGGGAGCTGTTTTTT. This gives the protein CASSPGGPTGELFF.

The chain has TRBV10-1 and TRBJ1-2; 11 bases map to TRBD1. The germline gives CDR1 WNHNN, CDR2 SYGVQD (reference sequence). V lost 8 bases and J lost 5; bases outside the gene matches: 7. The CDR3 runs 14 residues. CDR3 amino acids: CASSPGTGGYGYTF. As DNA, the CDR3 is TGCGCCAGCTCCCCCGGGACAGGGGGATATGGCTACACCTTC.

The V call is TRBV7-9, the J call TRBJ1-1, with 7 bases fitting TRBD1. Trimming took 5 bases from V and 1 from J; bases not matched to a gene: 4. The CDR3 sequence is 14 residues long. Per the germline V gene, CDR1 is SEHNR and CDR2 is FQNEAQ (reference sequence). Written as DNA, the CDR3 is TGTGCCAGCAGCCGCACAGGGGAGAACACTGAAGCTTTCTTT. Translated, it gives CASSRTGENTEAFF.

The genes are TRBV11-2 and TRBJ2-1, with TRBD2 identical over 10 bases. The CDR3 extends over 16 amino acids. Germline V gene data show CDR1 as SGHAT and CDR2 as FQNNGV. With V trimmed by 3 bases and J by 3 bases, 5 bases remained unmatched. The CDR3 is CASSFRLAGDYNEQFF. The CDR3 nucleotides are TGTGCCAGCAGCTTCCGGCTAGCGGGGGACTACAATGAGCAGTTCTTC.

V usage is TRBV7-8 and J usage is TRBJ2-1; TRBD2 matches 7 bases. Trimming removed 5 bases from V and 2 bases from J; junction bases left unmatched: 6. The CDR3 covers 15 residues. Germline lookup yields CDR1 SGHVS and CDR2 FQNEAQ. The CDR3 DNA is TGTGCCAGCAGCCAGCGGGAAAGTCCCTACAATGAGCAGTTCTTC. Translating gives CASSQRESPYNEQFF.

This rearrangement joins TRBV7-9 to TRBJ2-2; the match to TRBD2 covers 13 bases. The CDR3 length is 19 residues. Germline CDR1 reads SEHNR; CDR2 reads FQNEAQ (reference sequence). The V gene end was trimmed by 8 bases and the J gene end by 0 bases; junction bases not matched to a gene: 12. CDR3 protein: CASFNLLLAGGPNTGELFF. CDR3 bases: TGTGCCAGCTTTAACCTCCTACTAGCGGGAGGGCCGAACACCGGGGAGCTGTTTTTT.

The CDR3: CASRLGQPYEQYF. The CDR3 DNA sequence: TGTGCCAGCAGACTCGGACAGCCCTACGAGCAGTACTTC. The J gene is TRBJ2-7, the V gene TRBV28; possible D gene TRBD1, 6 bases. This CDR3 has 13 residues. The V end was cut by 6 bases, the J end by 2 bases, with 11 bases between. CDR1 is MDHEN, CDR2 SYDVKM, per germline.

The chain carries TRBV29-1 and TRBJ1-2; 8 bases line up with TRBD1. Germline V lookup: CDR1 SQVTM, CDR2 ANQGSEA. The CDR3 has 14 residues. V dropped 4 bases and J dropped 6; count of bases not matched to a gene: 10. CDR3 DNA: TGCAGCGTTGGCTTTGGACAGGGAATTGATGGCTACACCTTC. This gives the protein CSVGFGQGIDGYTF. Using reference TRBV29-1 and TRBJ1-2 for the parts outside the CDR3, the full variable domain is SAVISQKPSRDICQRGTSLTIQCQVDSQVTMMFWYRQQPGQSLTLIATANQGSEATYESGFVIDKFPISRPNLTFSTLTVSNMSPEDSSIYLCSVGFGQGIDGYTFGSGTRLTVV.

The CDR3 reads CASARGLPDTQYF. DNA for the CDR3: TGTGCCAGTGCCAGAGGTCTGCCAGATACGCAGTATTTT. J is TRBJ2-3 and V is TRBV19; D not resolved. Germline values: CDR1 LNHDA, CDR2 SQIVND (reference sequence). This CDR3 comprises 13 residues. Trimming took off 8 bases at V and 4 bases at J, with 13 bases between the two ends.

The chain joins TRBV25-1 to TRBJ2-7, with D uncertain. Trimming cost V 3 bases and J 6 bases, with 9 bases left between them. The CDR3 spans 12 residues. From germline, CDR1 is MGHDK and CDR2 SYGVNS. The CDR3 region has the DNA TGTGCCAGCAGTGAGCCCCACCGCGAGCAGTACTTC. Amino acids: CASSEPHREQYF.

The chain carries TRBV18 and TRBJ2-7; either TRBD1 or TRBD2 may supply D (5 bases each). Germline CDR1 is KGHSH and CDR2 is LQKENI. The CDR3 has 15 residues. With 1 base removed from V and 7 bases from J, the gap between germline ends came to 17 bases. CDR3 residues: CASSPRDRRYGEQYF. CDR3 bases: TGTGCCAGCTCACCACGGGACCGGAGATACGGGGAGCAGTACTTC. The variable domain in full, completed from reference TRBV18 and TRBJ2-7, reads NAGVMQNPRHLVRRRGQEARLRCSPMKGHSHVYWYRQLPEEGLKFMVYLQKENIIDESGMPKERFSAEFPKEGPSILRIQQVVRGDSAAYFCASSPRDRRYGEQYFGPGTRLTVT.

This sequence joins TRBV18 and TRBJ2-6; 8 nucleotides line up with TRBD1. The ends lost 5 bases at V and 4 bases at J; junction bases unmatched: 7. This CDR3 spans 16 amino acids. CDR1 and CDR2 (germline): KGHSH, LQKENI. CDR3 in DNA: TGTGCCAGCTCAGGACGACAGGGGACCGGGGCCAACGTCCTGACTTTC. This sequence encodes CASSGRQGTGANVLTF.

V gene TRBV4-3 combines with J gene TRBJ2-7; TRBD2 agrees at 9 bases. This CDR3 is built from 16 residues. CDR1 and CDR2 from the germline V gene are LGHNA and YSLEER. The V segment lost 1 base and the J segment 7 bases; nucleotides outside the gene matches: 11. CDR3 DNA: TGCGCCAGCAGCCAAGTCGCCCCTAGCGGGATACGGGAGCAGTACTTC. This gives the protein CASSQVAPSGIREQYF.

V gene TRBV9 combines with J gene TRBJ2-5, with D possibly being TRBD1 or TRBD2 (5 bases each). The germline V gene has CDR1 SGDLS and CDR2 YYNGEE. This CDR3 contains 16 residues. V dropped 5 bases and J dropped 1 base, with 18 bases sitting between them. CDR3 sequence: CASSLPQGRRQETQYF. CDR3 coding DNA: TGTGCCAGCAGTCTCCCGCAGGGACGGCGCCAAGAGACCCAGTACTTC.

This rearrangement joins TRBV7-2 to TRBJ2-1, with TRBD2 identical over 7 bases. The CDR3 is made up of 18 amino acids. CDR1 SGHTA and CDR2 FQGNSA come from the germline V gene. With V trimmed by 3 bases and J by 5 bases, 16 bases remained unmatched. CDR3 sequence: CASSFWFGLAGDDNEQFF. In DNA, the CDR3 is TGTGCCAGCAGCTTCTGGTTCGGGCTGGCGGGAGATGACAATGAGCAGTTCTTC.

This chain links TRBV28 with TRBJ2-1, with D hard to call. The V end lost 1 base, the J end lost 15 bases, and 13 bases lay between the germline ends. The CDR3 is 12 amino acids. Germline V CDR1 and CDR2: MDHEN, SYDVKM. The CDR3 loop is CASSLSHTGPFF. The DNA of the CDR3 is TGTGCCAGCAGTTTATCGCACACCGGACCGTTCTTC.

J is TRBJ2-1 and V is TRBV10-3; D call uncertain. Trimming left V 6 bases short and J 5 bases short, with 8 bases between. Germline V lookup: CDR1 ENHRY, CDR2 SYGVKD. The length of the CDR3 is 12 residues. The CDR3 protein is CAIRSPNNEQFF. CDR3 in DNA: TGTGCCATCAGGTCCCCGAACAATGAGCAGTTCTTC.

The CDR3 here is CASSYGTGPLNQPQHF. CDR3 DNA: TGTGCCAGCAGTTACGGGACAGGGCCCCTAAATCAGCCCCAGCATTTT. V usage is TRBV6-6 and J usage is TRBJ1-5; TRBD1 matches 9 bases. CDR3 length: 16 residues. Germline V gene data show CDR1 as MNHNY and CDR2 as SVGAGI (reference sequence). After removal of 2 bases from V and 4 bases from J, the junction contained 6 bases not matched to a gene.

The chain employs TRBV5-4 and TRBJ2-1, with TRBD2 matching over 9 bases. V was pared by 4 bases and J by 4 bases, with 9 bases of the junction left unmatched. CDR3 length: 16 amino acids. Germline V gene data show CDR1 as SGHNT and CDR2 as YYREEE (reference sequence). The CDR3 here is CASSTRTSALYNEQFF. The CDR3 DNA reads TGTGCCAGCAGCACCCGGACTAGCGCACTTTACAATGAGCAGTTCTTC. Looking up the rest from reference TRBV5-4 and TRBJ2-1 gives the full variable domain: ETGVTQSPTHLIKTRGQQVTLRCSSQSGHNTVSWYQQALGQGPQFIFQYYREEENGRGNFPPRFSGLQFPNYSSELNVNALELDDSALYLCASSTRTSALYNEQFFGPGTRLTVL.